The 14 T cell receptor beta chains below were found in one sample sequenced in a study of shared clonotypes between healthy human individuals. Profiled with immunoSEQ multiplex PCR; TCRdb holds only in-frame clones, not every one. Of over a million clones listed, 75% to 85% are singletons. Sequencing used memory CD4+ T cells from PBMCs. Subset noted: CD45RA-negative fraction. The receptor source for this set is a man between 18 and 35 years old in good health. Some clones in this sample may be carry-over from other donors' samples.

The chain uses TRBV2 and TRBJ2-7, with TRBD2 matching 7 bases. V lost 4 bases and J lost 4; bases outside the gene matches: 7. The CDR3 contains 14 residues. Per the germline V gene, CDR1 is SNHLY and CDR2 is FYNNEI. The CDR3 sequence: CASSADLAVYEQYF. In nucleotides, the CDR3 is TGTGCCAGCAGTGCGGACCTAGCGGTTTACGAGCAGTACTTC.

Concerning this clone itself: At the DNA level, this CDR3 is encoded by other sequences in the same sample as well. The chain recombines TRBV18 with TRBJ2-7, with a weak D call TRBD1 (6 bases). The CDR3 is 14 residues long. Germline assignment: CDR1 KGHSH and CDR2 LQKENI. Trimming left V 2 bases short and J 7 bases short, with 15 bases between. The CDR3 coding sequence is TGTGCCAGCTCACCAAGAAGGGGGAGCGATGAGCAGTACTTC. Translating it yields CASSPRRGSDEQYF.

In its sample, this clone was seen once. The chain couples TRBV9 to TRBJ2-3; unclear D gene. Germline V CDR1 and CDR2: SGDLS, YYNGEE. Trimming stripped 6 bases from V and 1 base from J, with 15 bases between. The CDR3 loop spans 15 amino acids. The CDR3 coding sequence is TGTGCCAGCACCCCCCATGGTGAGGGCACAGATACGCAGTATTTT. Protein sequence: CASTPHGEGTDTQYF.

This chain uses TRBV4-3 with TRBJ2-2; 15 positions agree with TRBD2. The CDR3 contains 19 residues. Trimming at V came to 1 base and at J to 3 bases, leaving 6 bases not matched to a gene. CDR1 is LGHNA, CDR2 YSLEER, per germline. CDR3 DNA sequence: TGCGCCAGCAGCCAAGGAGGACTAGCGGGAGGGAGTTACACCGGGGAGCTGTTTTTT. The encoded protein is CASSQGGLAGGSYTGELFF.

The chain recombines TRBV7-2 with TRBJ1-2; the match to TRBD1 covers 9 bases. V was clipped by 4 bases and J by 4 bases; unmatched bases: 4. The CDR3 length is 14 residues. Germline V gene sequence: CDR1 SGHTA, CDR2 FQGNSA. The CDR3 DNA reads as TGTGCCAGCAGCTCCATGGGACAGGGCTATGGCTACACCTTC. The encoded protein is CASSSMGQGYGYTF.

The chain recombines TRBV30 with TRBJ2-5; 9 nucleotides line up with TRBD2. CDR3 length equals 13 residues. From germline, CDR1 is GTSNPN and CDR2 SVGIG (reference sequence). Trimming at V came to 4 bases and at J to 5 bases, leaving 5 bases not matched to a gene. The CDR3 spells CAWTAGLAETQYF. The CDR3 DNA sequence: TGTGCCTGGACGGCGGGACTAGCCGAGACCCAGTACTTC.

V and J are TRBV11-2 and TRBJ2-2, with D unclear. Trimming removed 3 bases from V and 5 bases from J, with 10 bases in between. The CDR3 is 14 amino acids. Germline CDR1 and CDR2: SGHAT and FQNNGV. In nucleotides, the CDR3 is TGTGCCAGCAGCTTCGAAAGGCAAACCGGGGAGCTGTTTTTT. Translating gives CASSFERQTGELFF. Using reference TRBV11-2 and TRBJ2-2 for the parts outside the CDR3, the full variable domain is EAGVAQSPRYKIIEKRQSVAFWCNPISGHATLYWYQQILGQGPKLLIQFQNNGVVDDSQLPKDRFSAERLKGVDSTLKIQPAKLEDSAVYLCASSFERQTGELFFGEGSRLTVL.

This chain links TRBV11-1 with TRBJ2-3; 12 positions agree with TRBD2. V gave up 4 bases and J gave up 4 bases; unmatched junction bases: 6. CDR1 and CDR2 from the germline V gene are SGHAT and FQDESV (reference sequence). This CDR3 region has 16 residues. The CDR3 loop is CASSSGLAGMADTQYF. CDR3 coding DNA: TGTGCCAGCAGCTCCGGACTAGCGGGAATGGCAGATACGCAGTATTTT.

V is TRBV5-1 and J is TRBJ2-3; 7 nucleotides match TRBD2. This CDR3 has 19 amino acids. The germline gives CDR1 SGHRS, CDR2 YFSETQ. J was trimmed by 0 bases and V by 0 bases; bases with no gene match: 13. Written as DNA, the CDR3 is TGCGCCAGCAGCTTGGACCGCCGACAGCGGGGAACCAGCACAGATACGCAGTATTTT. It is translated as CASSLDRRQRGTSTDTQYF.

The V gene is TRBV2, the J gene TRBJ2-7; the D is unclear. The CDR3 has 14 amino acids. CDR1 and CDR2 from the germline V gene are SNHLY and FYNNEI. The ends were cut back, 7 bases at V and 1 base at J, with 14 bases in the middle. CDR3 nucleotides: TGTGCCAGCATTTCCGACGTAACGTCCTACGAGCAGTACTTC. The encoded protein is CASISDVTSYEQYF.

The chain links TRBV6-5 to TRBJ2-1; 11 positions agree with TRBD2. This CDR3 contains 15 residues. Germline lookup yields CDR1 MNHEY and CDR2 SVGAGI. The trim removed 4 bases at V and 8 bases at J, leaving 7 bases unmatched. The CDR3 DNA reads TGTGCCAGCAGTTCGCCGACTAGCGGGAAGGATGAGCAGTTCTTC. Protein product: CASSSPTSGKDEQFF.

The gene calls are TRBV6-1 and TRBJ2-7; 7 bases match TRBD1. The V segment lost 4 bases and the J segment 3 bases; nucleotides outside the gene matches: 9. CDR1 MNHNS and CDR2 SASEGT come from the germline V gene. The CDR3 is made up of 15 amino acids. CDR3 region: CASSGVNRGIYEQYF. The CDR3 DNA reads TGTGCCAGCAGTGGGGTGAACAGGGGCATCTACGAGCAGTACTTC.

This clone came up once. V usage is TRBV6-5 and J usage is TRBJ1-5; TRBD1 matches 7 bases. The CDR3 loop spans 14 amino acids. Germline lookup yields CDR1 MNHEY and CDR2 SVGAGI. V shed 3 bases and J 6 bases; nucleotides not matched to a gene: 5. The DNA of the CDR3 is TGTGCCAGCAGTTATGACAGGGCGGCTCAGCCCCAGCATTTT. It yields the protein CASSYDRAAQPQHF.

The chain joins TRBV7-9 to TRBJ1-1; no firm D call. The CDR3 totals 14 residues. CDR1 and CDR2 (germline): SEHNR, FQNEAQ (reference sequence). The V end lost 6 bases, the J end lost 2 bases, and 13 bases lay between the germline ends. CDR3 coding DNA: TGTGCCAGCAGGGTTATGGTAGACAACACTGAAGCTTTCTTT. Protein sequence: CASRVMVDNTEAFF.